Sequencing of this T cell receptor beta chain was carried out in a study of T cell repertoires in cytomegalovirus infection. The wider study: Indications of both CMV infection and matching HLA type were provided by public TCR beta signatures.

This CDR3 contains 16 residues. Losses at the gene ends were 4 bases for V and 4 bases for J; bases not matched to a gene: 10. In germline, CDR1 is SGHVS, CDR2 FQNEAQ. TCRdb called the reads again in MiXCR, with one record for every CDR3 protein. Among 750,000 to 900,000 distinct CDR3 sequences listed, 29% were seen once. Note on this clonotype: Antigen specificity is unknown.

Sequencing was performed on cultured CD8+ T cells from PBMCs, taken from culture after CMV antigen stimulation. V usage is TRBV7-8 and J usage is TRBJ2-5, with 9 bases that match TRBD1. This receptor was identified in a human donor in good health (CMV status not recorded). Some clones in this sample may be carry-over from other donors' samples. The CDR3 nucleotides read TGTGCCAGCAGCTCTCCGACAGGGGGGTTCGCAGAGACCCAGTACTTC. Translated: CASSSPTGGFAETQYF.